This paragraph covers one T cell receptor beta chain sequence. What it recognizes is unknown. The sample belongs to a study of vaccination and CD4 T cells after COVID-19. Described treatment: roughly ten-day PBMC culture with coronavirus spike peptide pools or control peptides (ViraFEST assay). CDR3 length: 14 amino acids. Trimming shortened V by 3 bases and J by 10 bases, and 18 bases separated the two germline ends. The germline CDR1 and CDR2 sequences are GTSNPN and SVGIG (reference sequence). Cultured CD4+ T cells had their DNA profiled by the Oncomine TCR Beta short-read assay. CD4+ T cells were cultured, and genomic DNA was extracted from them. Each CDR3 protein is one row after TCRdb ran MiXCR on the PCR reads. The table lists 23,000 or so distinct CDR3 sequences, approximately 67% of them singletons, with about a fifth in the top ten.

The sequence was obtained from a human donor who received a COVID-19 vaccine. The sequencing here drew on CD4+ T cells from blood, cultured in vitro, taken after SARS-CoV-2 vaccination. The chain links TRBV30 to TRBJ1-4, with D perhaps matching TRBD1 (5 bases). CDR3 coding DNA: TGTGCCTGGAGCTGGGGGAACGAAGGAGGAAAACTGTTTTTT. It codes for CAWSWGNEGGKLFF.